Presented here are 10 T cell receptor beta chains from one specimen sequenced in a study of regulatory T cells in long-lasting Graves disease. iRepertoire HTBI primers and Arm-PCR of CDR3 regions built TCR beta libraries. TCRdb used MiXCR to reprocess the multiplex PCR reads, holding one entry per CDR3 protein. This table has some 340,000 distinct CDR3 sequences, roughly 24% appearing once. Time point: persistent/refractory GD, antithyroid drugs over 5 years with positive TRAb. PBMCs were the source of the RNA used for TCR sequencing. Sequenced material: peripheral blood mononuclear cells (PBMCs), taken when the disease was refractory, from a patient treated with antithyroid drugs. These TCRs come from a woman aged 40 to 50 with Graves disease.

V gene TRBV29-1 combines with J gene TRBJ2-7, with 9 bases that match TRBD1. The CDR3 length is 15 residues. CDR1 and CDR2 (germline): SQVTM, ANQGSEA. V lost 2 bases, J lost 3 bases, and 8 bases stayed unmatched. CDR3 sequence: CSVETPGQGIYEQYF. The DNA for the CDR3 is TGCAGCGTTGAAACTCCGGGACAGGGTATCTACGAGCAGTACTTC.

On this clonotype itself: It differs at one base from a far larger clone, so likely a read error. The CDR3 is CASQAEVLGEQYF. For the CDR3, the DNA is TGTGCCAGCCAAGCGGAAGTCCTGGGGGAGCAGTACTTC. The gene calls are TRBV28 and TRBJ2-5; the D call may be TRBD1 or TRBD2 (5 bases each). Germline CDR1 MDHEN, CDR2 SYDVKM. This CDR3 has 13 residues. Trimming removed 8 bases at V and 11 bases at J, with 21 bases between.

Only one count was recorded for this clonotype. The rearrangement links TRBV7-6 to TRBJ2-1; D is uncertain. The CDR3 is 15 amino acids. CDR1 is SGHVS, CDR2 FNYEAQ, per germline. V lost 1 base to trimming and J lost 1 base, with 8 bases between them. CDR3 loop: CASSLGAQSYNEQFF. The CDR3 region has the DNA TGTGCCAGCAGCTTAGGGGCTCAGTCCTACAATGAGCAGTTCTTC.

The chain employs TRBV28 and TRBJ1-4; TRBD1 aligns across 7 bases. Trimming removed 3 bases from V and 12 bases from J; junction bases left unmatched: 10. This CDR3 contains 14 residues. The germline V gene has CDR1 MDHEN and CDR2 SYDVKM. The CDR3 nucleotides are TGTGCCAGCAGTTTTACAGGGGTAGGGGAAGAACTGTTTTTT. It yields the protein CASSFTGVGEELFF.

This clonotype came up many times. The rearrangement uses TRBV6-1 and TRBJ1-5; D is ambiguous. Germline CDR1 is MNHNS and CDR2 is SASEGT. V was clipped by 4 bases and J by 1 base, with 20 bases between them. The CDR3 is 18 residues long. The CDR3 DNA reads as TGTGCCAGCAGTGGAAAATCTAAGGGAGGTGGAAGCAATCAGCCCCAGCATTTT. Its protein is CASSGKSKGGGSNQPQHF.

This clonotype appeared many times. This chain links TRBV7-3 with TRBJ2-2; a possible D gene is TRBD2 (5 bases). Germline assignment: CDR1 SGHTA and CDR2 FQGTGA. The CDR3 contains 14 residues. Trimming stripped 7 bases from V and 0 bases from J, with 9 bases between. This chain's CDR3 is CASKAEANTGELFF. The CDR3, as DNA: TGTGCCAGCAAAGCGGAAGCGAACACCGGGGAGCTGTTTTTT.

This clonotype was recorded at least ten times. The chain uses TRBV20-1 and TRBJ2-7, with 11 bases that match TRBD1. Trimming at V came to 2 bases and at J to 6 bases, leaving 6 bases not matched to a gene. The CDR3 runs 14 residues. Looked up from germline, CDR1 is DFQATT and CDR2 is SNEGSKA (reference sequence). The DNA for the CDR3 is TGCAGTGCTAGACTGGGACAGGGGGTAGGCGAGCAGTACTTC. It specifies CSARLGQGVGEQYF.

This clonotype came up many times. The V call is TRBV2, the J call TRBJ2-7, with TRBD1 matching over 10 bases. This CDR3 contains 15 residues. The germline gives CDR1 SNHLY, CDR2 FYNNEI. V gave up 6 bases and J gave up 9 bases; unmatched junction bases: 14. The CDR3 DNA sequence: TGTGCCAGCAGCCGGGACAGGGGTGTTCCTACGAGGCAGTACTTC. Amino acid sequence: CASSRDRGVPTRQYF.

This clonotype was recorded a few times. V usage is TRBV3-1 and J usage is TRBJ1-1; D uncertain. In germline, CDR1 is LGHDT, CDR2 YNNKEL (reference sequence). Deletions cut 0 bases from V and 4 bases from J, with 6 bases between. The CDR3 spans 13 residues. The CDR3 spells CASSQDDRTEAFF. The CDR3, as DNA: TGTGCCAGCAGCCAAGATGACCGCACTGAAGCTTTCTTT.

This clonotype was counted only a few times. The J gene is TRBJ2-5, the V gene TRBV30; tentatively, D is TRBD2 (6 bases). Looked up from germline, CDR1 is GTSNPN and CDR2 is SVGIG (reference sequence). The CDR3 runs 11 residues. The CDR3 DNA follows: TGTGCTGGAGTGCTGGGGGGGACCCAGTACTTC. This gives the protein CAGVLGGTQYF.